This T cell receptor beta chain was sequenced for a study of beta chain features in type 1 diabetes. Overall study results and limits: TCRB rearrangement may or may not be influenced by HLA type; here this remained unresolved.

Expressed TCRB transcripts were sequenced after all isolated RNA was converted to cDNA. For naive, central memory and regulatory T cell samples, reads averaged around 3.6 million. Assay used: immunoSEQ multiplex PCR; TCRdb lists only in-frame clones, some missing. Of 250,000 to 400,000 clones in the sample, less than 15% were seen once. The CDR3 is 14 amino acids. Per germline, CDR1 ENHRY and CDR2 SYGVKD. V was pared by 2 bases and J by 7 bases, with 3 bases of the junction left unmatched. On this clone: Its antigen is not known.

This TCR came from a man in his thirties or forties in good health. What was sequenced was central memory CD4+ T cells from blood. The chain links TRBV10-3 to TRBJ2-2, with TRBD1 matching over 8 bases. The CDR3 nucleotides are TGTGCCATCAGTGAGGACAGGGGTGTCGGGGAGCTGTTTTTT. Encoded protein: CAISEDRGVGELFF.